Presented here are 18 T cell receptor beta chains from one specimen sequenced in a study of CD8+ T cells in alopecia areata (dated by TCRdb to the late 2010s). The library was obtained by the immunoSEQ multiplex PCR assay. RNA was extracted from all samples and reverse transcribed into cDNA, which served as template for TCR sequencing. Held by TCRdb, this immuneACCESS table contains in-frame sequences only and omits some clones. Under half of the omission traces to an unresolved V gene where checked; the cause of the rest is unknown. For this sample there are around 100,000 clones; 70% to 85% appear just once. The ten largest account for 17% of the sample. This sample's treatment or condition label indicates: oral pan-JAK inhibitor, 5-10 mg twice daily. The material was CD8+ T cells sorted from blood, obtained at approximately week 45, from a patient treated with tofacitinib. The receptors here all came from a human donor with alopecia areata.

Notes on this clone: Other nucleotide sequences from this sample produce the same CDR3. This sequence joins TRBV29-1 and TRBJ2-7; the match to TRBD1 covers 7 bases. V gave up 3 bases and J gave up 0 bases; unmatched junction bases: 2. The germline V gene has CDR1 SQVTM and CDR2 ANQGSEA. This CDR3 has 13 residues. The CDR3 is CSVETGISYEQYF. CDR3 nucleotides: TGCAGCGTTGAGACAGGGATCTCCTACGAGCAGTACTTC.

The V call is TRBV4-3, the J call TRBJ1-1; D remains unclear. Per the germline V gene, CDR1 is LGHNA and CDR2 is YSLEER. V was pared by 0 bases and J by 1 base, with 6 bases between. The CDR3 runs to 14 residues. Here the CDR3 reads CASSQEEGNTEAFF. The CDR3 bases are TGCGCCAGCAGCCAAGAGGAGGGGAACACTGAAGCTTTCTTT.

The V gene is TRBV4-3, the J gene TRBJ1-5, with TRBD1 identical over 9 bases. In germline, CDR1 is LGHNA, CDR2 YSLEER. V shed 4 bases and J 5 bases; nucleotides not matched to a gene: 6. This CDR3 has 15 residues. The CDR3 region is CASSPGTGRYQPQHF. The CDR3 bases are TGCGCCAGCAGCCCTGGGACAGGGAGGTATCAGCCCCAGCATTTT.

The chain uses TRBV4-3 and TRBJ1-2; D perhaps matches TRBD1 (5 bases). The CDR3 spans 15 residues. The germline V gene has CDR1 LGHNA and CDR2 YSLEER. V lost 0 bases, J lost 4 bases, and 12 bases lay in between. In nucleotides, the CDR3 is TGCGCCAGCAGCCAAGATCCAGGGAGATTCTATGGCTACACCTTC. It is translated as CASSQDPGRFYGYTF.

This clone has a handful of counts. V and J are TRBV14 and TRBJ2-7, with 9 bases that match TRBD1. V lost 2 bases, J lost 1 base, and 3 bases stayed unmatched. CDR3 size: 15 residues. Germline V gene sequence: CDR1 SGHDN, CDR2 FVKESK. CDR3 in amino acids: CASSQFGQGSYEQYF. CDR3 nucleotide sequence: TGTGCCAGCAGCCAATTCGGACAGGGGTCCTACGAGCAGTACTTC.

The V and J genes are TRBV6-5 and TRBJ2-3, with D perhaps matching TRBD2 (6 bases). CDR3 length: 15 residues. Trimming removed 9 bases at V and 1 base at J, with 17 bases between. The germline V gene has CDR1 MNHEY and CDR2 SVGAGI. The CDR3 is CASGVSKRGTDTQYF. CDR3 nucleotide sequence: TGTGCCAGTGGGGTTTCGAAGCGGGGCACAGATACGCAGTATTTT.

This clone occurred a few times. The V call is TRBV28, the J call TRBJ2-7; 9 bases are a match to TRBD1. There are 15 residues in the CDR3. V gave up 3 bases and J gave up 5 bases; unmatched junction bases: 8. CDR1 MDHEN and CDR2 SYDVKM come from the germline V gene. This CDR3 is CASSFPLGQGNEQYF. The CDR3 DNA follows: TGTGCCAGCAGTTTTCCCTTAGGACAGGGGAACGAGCAGTACTTC.

The V call is TRBV7-9, the J call TRBJ2-1; unclear D gene. This CDR3 has 11 amino acids. The V end was cut by 2 bases, the J end by 8 bases, with 4 bases between. Germline V gene data show CDR1 as SEHNR and CDR2 as FQNEAQ (reference sequence). The CDR3 bases are TGTGCCAGCAGCTTAATTCATGAGCAGTTCTTC. Amino acids: CASSLIHEQFF.

The chain uses TRBV7-7 and TRBJ2-3; TRBD2 matches at 9 bases. Germline V CDR1 and CDR2: SSHAT, FNYEAQ (reference sequence). V gave up 5 bases and J gave up 0 bases; unmatched junction bases: 12. The CDR3 length is 18 residues. The CDR3 here is CASSPGRGLAGSTDTQYF. For the CDR3, the DNA is TGTGCCAGCAGCCCAGGGCGGGGTCTAGCGGGAAGCACAGATACGCAGTATTTT.

CDR3 in DNA: TGTGCCAGTAGTATAGATCTGGTCTCAGGGGAATCCAGTGGCTACACCTTC. Encoded protein: CASSIDLVSGESSGYTF. V gene TRBV19 combines with J gene TRBJ1-2, with a tentative D call TRBD1 (6 bases). Germline V gene data show CDR1 as LNHDA and CDR2 as SQIVND (reference sequence). The CDR3 length is 17 residues. Trimming cost V 0 bases and J 7 bases, with 21 bases left between them.

This clone appeared a single time. The V gene is TRBV6-5, the J gene TRBJ1-5; weak D call: TRBD1 (6 bases). CDR3 size: 13 residues. Trimming took 8 bases from V and 0 from J, leaving 8 bases between them. Germline V gene lookup returns CDR1 MNHEY and CDR2 SVGAGI. CDR3 sequence: CASGDNSNQPQHF. CDR3 DNA: TGTGCCAGCGGGGACAATAGCAATCAGCCCCAGCATTTT.

The chain employs TRBV29-1 and TRBJ1-2, with D unclear. V gave up 6 bases and J gave up 8 bases, with 16 bases separating them. The CDR3 loop spans 12 amino acids. The germline gives CDR1 SQVTM, CDR2 ANQGSEA. CDR3 residues: CSVPFRLGGYTF. CDR3 coding DNA: TGCAGCGTACCCTTTCGACTTGGGGGCTACACCTTC.

CDR3 loop: CASSLGGAEKLFF. The DNA of the CDR3 is TGTGCCAGCAGTTTGGGGGGTGCGGAAAAACTGTTTTTT. The rearrangement joins TRBV27 to TRBJ1-4; weak D call: TRBD1 (5 bases). The CDR3 extends over 13 amino acids. V dropped 3 bases and J dropped 8 bases, with 10 bases sitting between them. Germline CDR1 and CDR2: MNHEY and SMNVEV (reference sequence).

This rearrangement joins TRBV28 to TRBJ2-7; 7 bases align to TRBD1. This CDR3 is 13 amino acids long. Per germline, CDR1 MDHEN and CDR2 SYDVKM. J lost 4 bases, V lost 6 bases, and 6 bases had no gene match. Here the CDR3 reads CASRSGQTYEQYF. DNA of the CDR3: TGTGCCAGCAGGTCGGGACAGACATACGAGCAGTACTTC.

The chain employs TRBV4-3 and TRBJ2-6, with no clear D. V was pared by 0 bases and J by 1 base, with 4 bases between. Looked up from germline, CDR1 is LGHNA and CDR2 is YSLEER. The CDR3 contains 15 residues. The CDR3 loop reads CASSQDRSGANVLTF. In DNA, the CDR3 is TGCGCCAGCAGCCAAGACAGATCTGGGGCCAACGTCCTGACTTTC.

V gene TRBV7-9 combines with J gene TRBJ2-1; unclear D gene. Germline-derived CDR1 and CDR2 are SEHNR and FQNEAQ (reference sequence). CDR3 size: 12 residues. Trimming cost V 5 bases and J 8 bases, with 10 bases left between them. CDR3 residues: CASSRPLDEQFF. The CDR3 coding sequence is TGTGCCAGCAGCCGACCCCTCGATGAGCAGTTCTTC.

This clone was detected only a few times. V is TRBV29-1 and J is TRBJ2-1; 9 bases line up with TRBD1. Germline V gene lookup returns CDR1 SQVTM and CDR2 ANQGSEA. The CDR3 contains 14 residues. Unmatched junction bases numbered 1, after V lost 1 base and J lost 3 bases. CDR3 sequence: CSVEGGQGYNEQFF. CDR3 coding DNA: TGCAGCGTTGAAGGGGGACAGGGCTACAATGAGCAGTTCTTC.

The chain is built from TRBV4-3 and TRBJ1-1; no clear D gene. V lost 0 bases, J lost 12 bases, and 20 bases lay in between. The CDR3 is made up of 15 amino acids. Germline V gene lookup returns CDR1 LGHNA and CDR2 YSLEER. The CDR3 protein is CASSQDMRQVLLTFF. CDR3 nucleotide sequence: TGCGCCAGCAGCCAAGACATGAGGCAGGTTCTTTTAACTTTCTTT.